This TCR beta chain was captured in a study of T-cell reconstitution after alpha-beta-depleted transplantation in children. Library preparation (for TCRbeta) was performed with unique molecular identifiers. TCRdb called the PCR reads again in MiXCR, with one record for every CDR3 protein. The sample lists 600,000 to 700,000 distinct CDR3 sequences; about 15% were seen once. Worth noting for this clonotype: Germline and junction disagree at one end, which may indicate a read error.

The sequences come from PBMCs from the stem cell graft donor, collected from the stem cell graft. The receptor comes from a human donor who donated a stem cell graft to a child with acute myeloid leukemia.

In DNA form, the CDR3 reads TGTGCCAGCAGTTGGTTCCAGGGTAAAGGGCCAAGAGAGTCCCAGTACTTC. Its protein product is CASSWFQGKGPRESQYF. This chain connects TRBV12-3 or TRBV12-4 to TRBJ2-5, with TRBD1 as a possible D gene (5 bases). The CDR3 spans 17 residues.